The text below deals with one TCR beta chain. The J segment lost 7 bases and the V segment lost 8 bases, leaving 10 bases of the junction unmatched. This CDR3 spans 13 amino acids. This sample is part of a study of patients and donors after allogeneic stem cell transplantation. TCRdb ran MiXCR on the RT-PCR reads and lists one entry per CDR3 protein. The sample yields 70,000 to 85,000 distinct CDR3 sequences, about 26% seen once. This chain uses TRBV12-3 or TRBV12-4 with TRBJ2-7; TRBD1 aligns across 8 bases. The clonotype was recovered from a human donor who was either an allogeneic HSCT recipient or a stem cell or donor lymphocyte infusion donor (not recorded which). It is not recorded whose cells these are; they may come from a transplant donor. The sample consisted of blood, either unsorted or a sorted T cell fraction (not recorded which). The CDR3 bases are TGTGCCAGCGGACCCCAGGGGGCCGGGGAGCAGTACTTC. This gives the protein CASGPQGAGEQYF.